This T cell receptor (beta chain) was sequenced for a study of T cells after yellow fever vaccination (dated by TCRdb to the late 2010s). For the study in its entirety: Libraries from fractions with low cell numbers were prepared with the SMART-Seq v4 Ultra Low Input RNA kit. To follow T-cell clones before and after both primary and booster YFV17D yellow fever vaccination, bulk TCR alpha and beta repertoires underwent longitudinal sequencing. Two healthy male donors made up the cohort, one aged 18 to 29 years and the other aged 30 to 39 years. Blood was drawn at multiple timepoints before and after primary and secondary immunization, with bulk PBMC replicates and cell subsets isolated.

Broad study findings and their caveats: Most clones expanded after primary vaccination were re-detected after the booster (almost 97% of CD4 and about 88% of CD8), suggesting broad memory maintenance. Compared with the primary T-cell response, the secondary T-cell response was weaker but faster, peaking on day 5 rather than day 15. A small share of clonotypes was detected in both CD4 and CD8 compartments, with the overlap likely arising from convergent recombination. Because only two donors were included in the study, the extent to which the findings can be generalized is limited. Computational filtering was required because FACS-sorted repertoires could contain abundant contaminating clonotypes from the bulk population.

Sequencer: Illumina NovaSeq 6000. TCR cDNA was synthesized by 5'RACE template switching, through which a universal primer site and unique molecular identifiers were introduced. Priming for cDNA synthesis came from both the TCR alpha and TCR beta constant segments. Two PCR steps were used to amplify libraries, with sample barcodes and sequencing adapters being added in the second step. Sequencing of the libraries was done on either Illumina HiSeq 2500 (2x100 bp) or NovaSeq (2x150 bp). The original methods were these. Demultiplexing of reads and collapsing into UMI consensus sequences were performed with MIGEC, and V(D)J alignment was carried out with MiXCR. Using edgeR on replicate PBMC samples, clonotypes were called vaccine-responding if FDR was below 0.01 and the log2 fold change was above 5 up to day 15. Each bulk clonotype received a CD4 or CD8 identity based on whether the sequenced CD4 or CD8 repertoire contained that clonotype at higher abundance. TCRdb's own reprocessing of the public reads used fastp at Q25 and MiXCR and kept productive beta chains. One record per CDR3 amino acid sequence lists the most common genes and DNA. These V and J calls rely on TCRdb rather than the paper's analysis. Across this sample there are about 310,000 distinct CDR3 sequences, with roughly 4% seen only once. The top ten clonotypes cover 20% to 25% of the sample.

This clonotype occurred a few times. It has no known antigen specificity. Base qualities are not recorded, but no much larger clone differs from it by a single base. The treatment or condition tag for this specimen amounts to: live attenuated yellow fever vaccine strain. Two biological replicates of bulk PBMCs were collected at each blood-draw timepoint. PBMCs were isolated from peripheral blood using a standard Ficoll-Paque protocol. RNA was extracted with TriZol from bulk PBMCs, CD4 and CD8 fractions, and dextramer-positive and dextramer-negative fractions. The germline ends are 10 bases apart after V is trimmed by 2 bases and J by 2 bases. The germline V gene yields SQVTM for CDR1 and ANQGSEA for CDR2. The CDR3, from cysteine to phenylalanine, totals 14 residues. The kept DNA is CDR3 alone, 42 bases in frame from the first base.

The source material was PBMCs, sampled on the day of the yellow fever booster vaccination. The clonotype was recovered from a young man who received the YFV17D yellow fever vaccine. This chain is built from TRBV29-1 and TRBJ1-5; no D gene can be assigned with confidence. This receptor carries the CDR3 CSVESSGGNQPQHF. The DNA is as follows: TGCAGCGTTGAATCGTCCGGCGGCAATCAGCCCCAGCATTTT.